Here is one TCR beta chain with its context. The sample belongs to a study of blood T cell repertoires in COVID-19. Study-wide background: Sites across the United States, Italy and Spain contributed samples from acute and convalescent COVID-19.

From germline, CDR1 is MDHEN and CDR2 SYDVKM. Trimming took 7 bases from V and 5 from J; bases not matched to a gene: 6. CDR3 length equals 14 residues. Here immunoSEQ multiplex PCR was the method, and the copy in TCRdb shows in-frame clones only, minus some. Among 65,000 to 70,000 clones listed, more than 75% were seen once. The TCR comes from a middle-aged man with COVID-19, enrolled during active disease. What was sequenced was peripheral blood. The V and J genes are TRBV28 and TRBJ2-7; 12 bases agree with TRBD1. CDR3 in amino acids: CASIEGTGGHEQYF. CDR3 sequence (DNA): TGTGCCAGCATAGAAGGGACAGGGGGCCACGAGCAGTACTTC.